Below are 18 T cell receptor beta chains sequenced from a single sample in a study of blood T cell repertoires in COVID-19. Using immunoSEQ multiplex PCR, the repertoire was profiled, and TCRdb retains in-frame clones only, with some absent. The sample includes 250,000 to 300,000 clones, 90% to 95% seen only once; the top ten take about 2.2%. Specimen: peripheral blood. These receptors were taken from a woman in her 30s with COVID-19, enrolled during active disease.

For the CDR3, the DNA is TGCGCCAGCAGCTCGAGGGCAGACGGAAACACCATATATTTT. It yields the protein CASSSRADGNTIYF. V and J are TRBV5-1 and TRBJ1-3; D unresolved. This CDR3 contains 14 residues. Trimming removed 3 bases from V and 4 bases from J, with 11 bases in between. Germline CDR1 is SGHRS and CDR2 is YFSETQ.

The gene calls are TRBV7-9 and TRBJ1-2; D is unresolved. The germline V gene encodes CDR1 SEHNR and CDR2 FQNEAQ (reference sequence). The CDR3 has 14 amino acids. Trimming took 4 bases from V and 8 from J, leaving 17 bases between them. CDR3 DNA sequence: TGTGCCAGCAGCTCCCAACCTCACGGAGGGGGCTACACCTTC. This encodes CASSSQPHGGGYTF.

V gene TRBV5-1 combines with J gene TRBJ1-3, with D perhaps TRBD1 (5 bases). The CDR3 is made up of 15 amino acids. In germline, CDR1 is SGHRS, CDR2 YFSETQ. Trimming removed 4 bases from V and 4 bases from J, with 15 bases in between. The CDR3 DNA reads as TGCGCCAGCAGCCCCCCGGACACGCTCGGAAACACCATATATTTT. It specifies CASSPPDTLGNTIYF.

This clone appeared once. This chain connects TRBV5-5 to TRBJ1-4; TRBD1 agrees at 7 bases. Germline V gene data show CDR1 as SGHKS and CDR2 as YYEKEE (reference sequence). With V trimmed by 1 base and J by 8 bases, 8 bases remained unmatched. The CDR3 covers 15 residues. The DNA for the CDR3 is TGTGCCAGCAGCTTGCGAAACAGGGGAGGCGAAAAACTGTTTTTT. This codes for CASSLRNRGGEKLFF.

The J gene is TRBJ1-1, the V gene TRBV7-9; D is possibly TRBD1 (5 bases). Germline-derived CDR1 and CDR2 are SEHNR and FQNEAQ (reference sequence). This CDR3 spans 15 amino acids. V lost 1 base and J 0 bases, leaving 9 bases between the germline ends. CDR3 in amino acids: CASSLGTDMNTEAFF. DNA of the CDR3: TGTGCCAGCAGCTTAGGGACGGACATGAACACTGAAGCTTTCTTT. The variable domain in full, with the rest retrieved from reference TRBV7-9 and TRBJ1-1, is DTGVSQNPRHKITKRGQNVTFRCDPISEHNRLYWYRQTLGQGPEFLTYFQNEAQLEKSRLLSDRFSAERPKGSFSTLEIQRTEQGDSAMYLCASSLGTDMNTEAFFGQGTRLTVV.

The chain joins TRBV2 to TRBJ1-1; tentatively, D is TRBD1 (5 bases). The germline V and J ends were trimmed by 4 bases and 1 base, with 10 bases remaining between them. CDR1 SNHLY and CDR2 FYNNEI come from the germline V gene. The CDR3 runs to 14 residues. CDR3 in amino acids: CASSGPGGNTEAFF. The CDR3 DNA reads TGTGCCAGCAGTGGCCCGGGGGGGAACACTGAAGCTTTCTTT. Filled out from reference TRBV2 and TRBJ1-1, the complete variable domain reads EPEVTQTPSHQVTQMGQEVILRCVPISNHLYFYWYRQILGQKVEFLVSFYNNEISEKSEIFDDQFSVERPDGSNFTLKIRSTKLEDSAMYFCASSGPGGNTEAFFGQGTRLTVV.

The chain links TRBV18 to TRBJ2-5; 11 bases map to TRBD2. Germline-derived CDR1 and CDR2 are KGHSH and LQKENI. The CDR3 totals 15 residues. V lost 3 bases to trimming and J lost 9 bases; unmatched junction nucleotides: 9. DNA of the CDR3: TGTGCCAGCTCACCGCCGGGACTAGCGGCCCGGGCCCAGTACTTC. Protein sequence: CASSPPGLAARAQYF.

The chain has TRBV11-2 and TRBJ1-2; 7 nucleotides match TRBD1. The CDR3 runs to 17 residues. CDR1 is SGHAT and CDR2 is FQNNGV in the germline V gene. Unmatched junction bases numbered 13, after V lost 3 bases and J lost 3 bases. CDR3 region: CASSFQAGGRSDYGYTF. In DNA form, the CDR3 reads TGTGCCAGCAGCTTCCAGGCAGGGGGACGATCGGACTATGGCTACACCTTC.

The DNA for the CDR3 is TGTGCCAGTAGTATCGCGGGACTTAACAATGAGCAGTTCTTC. This codes for CASSIAGLNNEQFF. J is TRBJ2-1 and V is TRBV19; tentatively, D is TRBD2 (6 bases). The CDR3 extends over 14 amino acids. The germline V gene encodes CDR1 LNHDA and CDR2 SQIVND (reference sequence). Trimming stripped 3 bases from V and 5 bases from J, with 11 bases between. The full variable domain, its missing parts supplied by reference TRBV19 and TRBJ2-1, is DGGITQSPKYLFRKEGQNVTLSCEQNLNHDAMYWYRQDPGQGLRLIYYSQIVNDFQKGDIAEGYSVSREKKESFPLTVTSAQKNPTAFYLCASSIAGLNNEQFFGPGTRLTVL.

CDR3 nucleotide sequence: TGTGCCAGCAGTTGGACCGGGGGGGAGCAGTACTTC. It yields the protein CASSWTGGEQYF. J is TRBJ2-7 and V is TRBV7-9, with 7 bases identical to TRBD2. Losses at the gene ends were 6 bases for V and 7 bases for J; bases not matched to a gene: 6. This CDR3 comprises 12 residues. Per germline, CDR1 SEHNR and CDR2 FQNEAQ (reference sequence).

The J gene is TRBJ2-7, the V gene TRBV25-1; 7 positions agree with TRBD2. The CDR3 runs to 12 residues. From germline, CDR1 is MGHDK and CDR2 SYGVNS. V lost 6 bases and J lost 6; bases outside the gene matches: 5. The CDR3 sequence: CASRREAGEQYF. CDR3 in DNA: TGTGCCAGCAGACGGGAGGCGGGCGAGCAGTACTTC.

Comment on this clone: This CDR3 is missing its conserved last phenylalanine or tryptophan, likely due to a read error. The DNA is left out, because the CDR3 cannot be placed on it with certainty; the CDR3 is given as TCRdb lists it. The CDR3 spells CASSAASL. The chain joins TRBV2 to TRBJ2-3; the table assigns TRBD2, which was not confirmed against the DNA. Termini included, the CDR3 measures 8 amino acids. CDR1 and CDR2 from the germline V gene are SNHLY and FYNNEI.

The rearrangement joins TRBV19 to TRBJ2-1; 7 bases are a match to TRBD2. The germline V gene has CDR1 LNHDA and CDR2 SQIVND (reference sequence). V gave up 3 bases and J gave up 1 base; unmatched junction bases: 6. The CDR3 spans 16 residues. As DNA, the CDR3 is TGTGCCAGTAGTATGCCCAGCGGGACTTCCTACAATGAGCAGTTCTTC. It specifies CASSMPSGTSYNEQFF.

This chain links TRBV6-1 with TRBJ2-1; TRBD2 matches 9 bases. Trimming removed 3 bases from V and 2 bases from J; junction bases left unmatched: 2. CDR3 size: 15 residues. Germline-derived CDR1 and CDR2 are MNHNS and SASEGT. CDR3 nucleotide sequence: TGTGCCAGCAGTGAGCCTAGCGGGACCTACAATGAGCAGTTCTTC. Translation gives CASSEPSGTYNEQFF.

For the CDR3, the DNA is TGCGCCAGCAGCTCCGACCCGGGCACAGGGGGCACTGAAGCTTTCTTT. The encoded protein is CASSSDPGTGGTEAFF. The rearrangement uses TRBV5-1 and TRBJ1-1; 8 nucleotides line up with TRBD1. The CDR3 is made up of 16 amino acids. Germline CDR1 SGHRS, CDR2 YFSETQ. J lost 4 bases, V lost 3 bases, and 11 bases had no gene match.

CDR3 DNA: TGTGCCAGCAGCTTCGCACTAGCGGGAGGGGCCTGGGGTGAGCAGTTCTTC. Protein product: CASSFALAGGAWGEQFF. The chain carries TRBV7-9 and TRBJ2-1; TRBD2 matches at 13 bases. CDR1 is SEHNR and CDR2 is FQNEAQ in the germline V gene (reference sequence). CDR3 size: 17 residues. Losses at the gene ends were 3 bases for V and 9 bases for J; bases not matched to a gene: 11.

This chain links TRBV3-1 (or the pseudogene TRBV3-2) with TRBJ2-1; D may be TRBD1 (5 bases). The CDR3 runs 15 residues. Germline CDR1 LGHDT, CDR2 YNNKEL (reference sequence). Trimming stripped 7 bases from V and 8 bases from J, with 21 bases between. The CDR3 here is CASTPGLGVSYEQFF. The CDR3 DNA reads TGTGCCAGCACCCCGGGTCTAGGGGTCAGTTATGAGCAGTTCTTC.

The V call is TRBV6-5, the J call TRBJ2-7; possible D gene TRBD1, 5 bases. The CDR3 totals 13 residues. The germline V gene has CDR1 MNHEY and CDR2 SVGAGI. The germline V and J ends were trimmed by 7 bases and 3 bases, with 13 bases remaining between them. In nucleotides, the CDR3 is TGTGCCAGCAACCCCGACAGCTTCTACGAGCAGTACTTC. Its protein product is CASNPDSFYEQYF.